This TCR beta chain was observed in a study of blood T cell repertoires in COVID-19. Across the study: Whether acute or convalescent, the COVID-19 samples came from the United States, Italy and Spain.

As handled by the study authors: By means of reference gene primer amplification, nucleated cell counts were estimated. Assay: immunoSEQ multiplex PCR; the TCRdb copy retains only in-frame clones and omits some. V, J and clone size are those of that table, while D and trimming were read from the DNA. Of under 300,000 clones listed, approximately 79% are singletons. J lost 1 base, V lost 0 bases, and 3 bases had no gene match. The germline V gene has CDR1 SGDLS and CDR2 YYNGEE. The CDR3 extends over 15 amino acids. This receptor was obtained from a woman older than 75 with active or convalescent COVID-19. The chain is built from TRBV9 and TRBJ1-1, with 7 bases identical to TRBD1. The sequencing input was peripheral blood. The chain's CDR3 is CASSVGKGANTEAFF. In nucleotides, the CDR3 is TGTGCCAGCAGCGTAGGAAAGGGGGCGAACACTGAAGCTTTCTTT.